A selection of T cell receptor beta chains follows, all from one sample in a study of blood T cells in healthy people across ages. A single record per CDR3 protein comes from TCRdb applying MiXCR to the 5' RACE reads. Of 800,000 or so distinct CDR3 sequences detected, 20% to 30% appear once; the ten largest clones hold around 3.6%. This sample also appeared in a second study, on T cells of mothers and their children.

Sequencing was done on a sample of blood. The receptor set was obtained from a boy aged 10-17 years in good health. Both conserved end residues are part of each CDR3.

j_call,cdr3_length,v_call,cdr3_aa
TRBJ1-5,16,TRBV28,CASSFYYRGQGQPQHF
TRBJ2-1,19,TRBV20-1,CSARAVNPVSGRSYNEQFF
TRBJ2-5,13,TRBV3-1,CASSQLPGWEQYF
TRBJ2-5,14,TRBV27,CASRPLDRQETQYF
TRBJ2-1,15,TRBV10-3,CAISEGSGQGNEQFF
.,15,TRBV7-8,CASSLAPSGRTEQFF
TRBJ2-7,15,TRBV7-2,CASSWGSVVSYEQYF
.,11,TRBV6-2/TRBV6-3,CATSGRNEQFF
TRBJ2-2,14,TRBV4-1,CASSQRRETGELFF
TRBJ1-4,15,TRBV28,CASSLNAGGNEKLFF
.,16,TRBV9,CASSVHQDTDRYEQYF
TRBJ2-1,22,TRBV10-3,CAIRRGQGAQTSGGSSYNEQFF
TRBJ2-5,14,TRBV15,CATSRDRGGETQYF
TRBJ2-7,15,TRBV7-2,CASSLEGQEYYEQYF
TRBJ1-2,14,TRBV9,CASSVATGGLGYTF
TRBJ2-4,12,TRBV7-3,CASNLTGGDQYF
TRBJ2-7,15,TRBV15,CATSTPGRGSYEQYF
TRBJ2-7,11,TRBV12-3/TRBV12-4,CASSRGQGQYF
TRBJ2-5,16,TRBV9,CASSVAGAKRQETQYF
TRBJ2-1,17,TRBV5-1,CASSLAGQGSSYNEQFF
TRBJ1-1,14,TRBV15,CATSRDDVGDEAFF
TRBJ2-5,16,TRBV7-9,CASSSGSLRYQETQYF
TRBJ2-7,13,TRBV29-1,CSVVQGPSYEQYF
TRBJ2-6,16,TRBV20-1,CSAPTTTGYGANVLTF
TRBJ1-2,16,TRBV4-1,CASSQDWPGGLEGYTF
TRBJ2-3,14,TRBV4-3,CASSLRTRTDTQYF
TRBJ1-5,11,TRBV20-1,CSAKGNQPQHF
TRBJ2-3,12,TRBV5-4,CKRDRDVDTQYF
.,11,TRBV29-1,CSVPRGNEQFF
TRBJ2-5,16,TRBV5-6,CASNLNRGSHQETQYF
TRBJ2-5,14,TRBV6-2/TRBV6-3,CASSFGGSRETQYF
TRBJ2-7,14,TRBV27,CASSPRTGRNEQYF
TRBJ1-1,13,TRBV14,CASSQDRYTEAFF
TRBJ1-1,14,TRBV5-1,CASSYQPTNTEAFF
TRBJ2-5,14,TRBV9,CASSVAGSQETQYF
TRBJ1-1,13,TRBV11-3,CASSQDGYTEAFF
TRBJ2-7,17,TRBV15,CATSRDRGAGDRDEQYF
TRBJ2-1,17,TRBV28,CASSQYREGSSYNEQFF
TRBJ2-5,12,TRBV28,CASSLNPQTQYF
TRBJ2-7,15,TRBV20-1,CSARDLGGRGYEQYF
TRBJ2-2,16,TRBV7-6,CASSPPDGQDTGELFF
TRBJ2-5,14,TRBV7-9,CASSFEDIRETQYF
TRBJ1-5,15,TRBV29-1,CSVGTGGNGDQPQHF
TRBJ2-3,15,TRBV9,CASSVGGTGTDTQYF
TRBJ2-7,18,TRBV6-5,CASSYSIGAGRPFYEQYF
TRBJ1-5,16,TRBV10-2,CASSPGRIYSNQPQHF
.,13,TRBV20-1,CSAMVGGSYEQYF
TRBJ2-1,15,TRBV6-1,CASSEGTGATNEQFF
TRBJ2-2,15,TRBV5-6,CASSSDRGRAGELFF
TRBJ1-4,13,TRBV7-2,CASSLVANEKLFF
TRBJ1-1,14,TRBV29-1,CSAPDPPRLAEAFF
TRBJ1-2,13,TRBV20-1,CSASLGANQGYTF
TRBJ2-2,14,TRBV27,CAGSYTGAGEKLFF
TRBJ1-1,18,TRBV15,CATSRDLRGKGMNTEAFF
TRBJ2-3,13,TRBV5-4,CAMRTNPTDTQYF
TRBJ2-1,15,TRBV7-2,CASSPLFGSYNEQFF